These T cell receptor beta chains were read from a single sample in a study of T cell responses to AZD1222 COVID-19 vaccine. Only in-frame clones appear in the TCRdb table, and some are missing; sequencing was by immunoSEQ multiplex PCR. The sample holds about 83,000 clones, roughly 86% seen once. Here the sequenced sample was peripheral blood, taken on day 0 of AZD1222 vaccination. These receptors all stem from an adult in good health. Each CDR3 is given with its conserved first and last residue. Each record gives: clone size, V gene, J gene, D gene, CDR3 DNA, CDR3 protein. D genes are given only for firm matches. Clone size is shown for a subset of rows, as once, few, many or a class of expanded clone.

once	TRBV6-1	TRBJ1-3	.	TGTGCCAGCAGTGATTTTGCCCTGGTTAACACCATATATTTT	CASSDFALVNTIYF
.	TRBV28	TRBJ1-2	.	TGTGCCAGCAGTTGGGGAGGGGATGGCTACACCTTC	CASSWGGDGYTF
.	TRBV5-1	TRBJ2-7	TRBD2	TGCGCCAGCAGCCTTATAAGTTTTCCGGGACTAGCGGCGAACTACGAGCAGTACTTC	CASSLISFPGLAANYEQYF
.	TRBV5-1	TRBJ2-1	.	TGCGCCAGCAGCTTGCTTAGCGGTTCCTCGGGCTCCTACAATGAGCAGTTCTTC	CASSLLSGSSGSYNEQFF
.	TRBV9	TRBJ2-5	.	TGTGCCAGCAGCGTCCGGGGGACCCAGTACTTC	CASSVRGTQYF
.	TRBV7-2	TRBJ1-4	.	TGTGCCAGCAGCTTGTGGCGGCGGGATGTAAAACTGTTTTTT	CASSLWRRDVKLFF
.	TRBV7-2	TRBJ2-7	TRBD2	TGTGCCAGCAGCTCCGATCGGGTAGCGGGCAACTACGAGCAGTACTTC	CASSSDRVAGNYEQYF
.	TRBV7-9	TRBJ1-5	TRBD1	TGTGCCAGCAGCTTAGGGGGACAGGGCTGGAATCAGCCCCAGCATTTT	CASSLGGQGWNQPQHF
.	TRBV10-3	TRBJ1-4	.	TGTGCCATCAGTGATGACGAAAAACTGTTTTTT	CAISDDEKLFF
once	TRBV6-1	TRBJ1-1	.	TGTGCCAGCAGTGAAAGAATGAACACTGAAGCTTTCTTT	CASSERMNTEAFF
.	TRBV2	TRBJ1-3	TRBD1	TGTGCCAGTAAGGGACAGATCTCTGGAAACACCATATATTTT	CASKGQISGNTIYF
.	TRBV6-5	TRBJ2-3	.	TGTGCATCAGGGTGGACAGATACGCAGTATTTT	CASGWTDTQYF
.	TRBV5-6	TRBJ1-5	.	TGTGCCAGCAGCTTGGGACTTAATCAGCCCCAGCATTTT	CASSLGLNQPQHF
.	TRBV19	TRBJ2-5	.	TGTGCCAGTAGTATTGGGACTTACCAAGAGACCCAGTACTTC	CASSIGTYQETQYF
.	TRBV5-5	TRBJ2-7	.	TGTGCCAGCAGCATACAGGGTGAGGGCGAGCAGTACTTC	CASSIQGEGEQYF
.	TRBV19	TRBJ2-7	TRBD1	TGTGCCAGCGCCAGGGGGACAGGATCCTACGAGCAGTACTTC	CASARGTGSYEQYF
.	TRBV28	TRBJ2-7	TRBD1	TGTGCCAGCAGTTCCCCTGGACAGGGGGGCTACGAGCAGTACTTC	CASSSPGQGGYEQYF
.	TRBV18	TRBJ1-6	TRBD1	TGTGCCAGCTCACCAGACAGGGCCTCCTATAATTCACCCCTCCACTTT	CASSPDRASYNSPLHF
.	TRBV5-1	TRBJ2-1	.	TGCGCCAGCAGCCTCCCGGCCGATGAGCAGTTCTTC	CASSLPADEQFF
few	TRBV10-3	TRBJ1-1	TRBD1	TGTGCCATCAGTCTAGGGACAGGGGGCAGGACTGAAGCTTTCTTT	CAISLGTGGRTEAFF